This T cell receptor beta chain was observed in a study of molecular identifiers for immune sequencing clone quantification. Study at large: Four portions were sequenced after RNA from 20,000 or 100,000 naive CD8 cells was split five ways in replicates.

Findings of the study overall: The share of molecules held by clones above 20 RNA copies was over 99% in effector cells and under 1% in naive cells.

This CDR3 is 12 amino acids long. Per the germline V gene, CDR1 is MDHEN and CDR2 is SYDVKM. Worth noting for this clonotype: What it recognizes is unknown. This may come from a read error, since a much larger clone is one base off.

MiXCR, run by TCRdb on the PCR reads, gives a single entry per CDR3 protein. In the table there are approximately 550,000 distinct CDR3 sequences, 20% to 25% of which are singletons. This TCR came from a human donor in good health. Some libraries in this study had Jurkat cell RNA spiked in. Input material: naive CD8+ T cells from blood, with Jurkat cell RNA spiked in. Subset in this sample: FACS-sorted CD8+CD4-CCR7+CD45RA+ naive T cells. This chain connects TRBV28 to TRBJ2-7, with D possibly TRBD1 on 5 matching bases. The CDR3 protein is CASSAQGTEQCF. The CDR3 DNA is TGTGCCAGCAGTGCCCAGGGTACCGAGCAGTGCTTC.